This TCR beta chain was obtained from a study of Graves' ophthalmopathy and Graves' hyperthyroidism. A duration under 3 months, NOSPECS ≥4, CAS ≥3 and moderate-to-severe activity characterized the donors with ophthalmopathy. Other autoimmune diseases, uncontrolled infections, pregnancy or lactation ruled patients out of participation. An approximately 10 ml volume of fresh peripheral blood provided the PBMCs. CDR3 regions of TCR beta were amplified from RNA transcripts. First-round RT-PCR relied on HTBI primers, and a second-round multiplex PCR came next. TCRdb ran MiXCR on the multiplex PCR reads and lists one entry per CDR3 protein. Of tens of thousands of distinct CDR3 sequences listed, around 52% are singletons. Study-level points and caveats: Blood also carried most expanded thyroid clonotypes exceeding 0.001 frequency.

The CDR3 extends over 14 amino acids. Germline values: CDR1 LGHNA, CDR2 YNFKEQ. Trimming removed 0 bases from V and 2 bases from J, with 7 bases in between. This clonotype came up many times. What it recognizes is unknown. This clonotype originated in an adult man with Graves' ophthalmopathy. What was sequenced was peripheral blood. The rearrangement links TRBV4-2 to TRBJ2-5, with D perhaps TRBD2 (5 bases). The CDR3 protein is CASSQDWEQETQYF. The CDR3, as DNA: TGTGCCAGCAGCCAAGACTGGGAGCAAGAGACCCAGTACTTC.